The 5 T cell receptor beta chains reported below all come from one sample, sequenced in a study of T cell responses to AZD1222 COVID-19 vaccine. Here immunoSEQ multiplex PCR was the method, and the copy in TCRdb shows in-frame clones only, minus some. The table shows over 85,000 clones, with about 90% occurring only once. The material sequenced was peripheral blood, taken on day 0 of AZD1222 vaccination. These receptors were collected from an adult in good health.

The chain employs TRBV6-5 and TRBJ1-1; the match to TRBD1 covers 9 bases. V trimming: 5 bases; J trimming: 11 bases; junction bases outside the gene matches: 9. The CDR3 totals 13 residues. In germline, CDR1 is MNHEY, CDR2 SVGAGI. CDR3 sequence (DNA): TGTGCCAGCAGTCTAAGGACAGGGGATACGGCTTTCTTT. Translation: CASSLRTGDTAFF.

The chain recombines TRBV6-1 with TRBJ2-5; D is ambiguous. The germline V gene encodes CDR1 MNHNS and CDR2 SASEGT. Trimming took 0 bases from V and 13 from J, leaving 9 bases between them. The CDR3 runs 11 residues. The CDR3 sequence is CASSEAGYWYF. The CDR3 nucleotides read TGTGCCAGCAGTGAAGCAGGTTATTGGTACTTC.

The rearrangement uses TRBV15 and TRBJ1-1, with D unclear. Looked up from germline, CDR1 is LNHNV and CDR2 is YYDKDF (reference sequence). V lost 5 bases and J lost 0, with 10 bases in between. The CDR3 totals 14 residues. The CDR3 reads CATSERVMNTEAFF. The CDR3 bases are TGTGCCACCAGCGAACGGGTAATGAACACTGAAGCTTTCTTT.

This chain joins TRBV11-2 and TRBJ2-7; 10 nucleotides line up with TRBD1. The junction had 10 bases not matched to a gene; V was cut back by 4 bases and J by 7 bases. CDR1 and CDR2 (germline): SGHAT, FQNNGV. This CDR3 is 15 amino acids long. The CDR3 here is CASSSSRTGGNEQYF. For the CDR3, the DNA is TGTGCCAGCAGCTCATCCCGGACAGGGGGAAATGAGCAGTACTTC.

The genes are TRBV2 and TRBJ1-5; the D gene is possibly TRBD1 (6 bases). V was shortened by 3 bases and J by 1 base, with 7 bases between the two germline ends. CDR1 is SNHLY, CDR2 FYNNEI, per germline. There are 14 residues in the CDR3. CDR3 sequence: CASSDQGSNQPQHF. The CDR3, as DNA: TGTGCCAGCAGTGATCAGGGGAGCAATCAGCCCCAGCATTTT.